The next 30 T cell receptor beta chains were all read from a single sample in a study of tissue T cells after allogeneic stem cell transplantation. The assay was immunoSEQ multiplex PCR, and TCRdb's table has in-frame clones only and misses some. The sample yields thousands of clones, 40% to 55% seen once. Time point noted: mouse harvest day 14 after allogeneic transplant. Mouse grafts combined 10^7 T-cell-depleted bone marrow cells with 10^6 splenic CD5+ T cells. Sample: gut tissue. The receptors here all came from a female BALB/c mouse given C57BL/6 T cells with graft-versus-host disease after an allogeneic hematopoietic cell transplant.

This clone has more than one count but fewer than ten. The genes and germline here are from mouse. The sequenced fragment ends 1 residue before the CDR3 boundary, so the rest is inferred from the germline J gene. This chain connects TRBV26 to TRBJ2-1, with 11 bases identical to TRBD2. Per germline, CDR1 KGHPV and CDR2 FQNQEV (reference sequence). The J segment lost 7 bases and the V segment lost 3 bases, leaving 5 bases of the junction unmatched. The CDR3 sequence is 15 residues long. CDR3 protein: CASSLLGGLGAEQFF. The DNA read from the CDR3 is TGTGCCAGCAGTCTACTGGGGGGGCTGGGAGCTGAGCAGTTC. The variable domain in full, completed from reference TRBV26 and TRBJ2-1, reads NSKVIQTPRYLVKGQGQKAKMRCIPEKGHPVVFWYQQNKNNEFKFLINFQNQEVLQQIDMTEKRFSAECPSNSPCSLEIQSSEAGDSALYLCASSLLGGLGAEQFFGPGTRLTVL.

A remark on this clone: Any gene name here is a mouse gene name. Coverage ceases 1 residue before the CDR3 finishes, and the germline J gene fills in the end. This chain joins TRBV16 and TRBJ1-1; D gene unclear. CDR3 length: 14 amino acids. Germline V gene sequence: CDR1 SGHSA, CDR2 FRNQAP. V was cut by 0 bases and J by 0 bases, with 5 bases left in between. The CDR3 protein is CASSLETTNTEVFF. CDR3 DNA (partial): TGTGCAAGCAGCTTAGAGACAACAAACACAGAAGTCTTC. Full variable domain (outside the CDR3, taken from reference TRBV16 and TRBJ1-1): NAGVIQTPRHKVTGKGQEATLWCEPISGHSAVFWYRQTIVQGLEFLTYFRNQAPIDDSGMPKERFSAQMPNQSHSTLKIQSTQPQDSAVYLCASSLETTNTEVFFGKGTRLTVV.

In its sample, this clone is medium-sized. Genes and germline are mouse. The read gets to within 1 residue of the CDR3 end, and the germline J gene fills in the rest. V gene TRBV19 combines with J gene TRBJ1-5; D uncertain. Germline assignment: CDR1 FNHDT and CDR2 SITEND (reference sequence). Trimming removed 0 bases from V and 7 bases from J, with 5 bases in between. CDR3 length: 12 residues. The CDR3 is CASSIGPQAPLF. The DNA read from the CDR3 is TGTGCCAGCAGTATAGGGCCGCAGGCTCCGCTT.

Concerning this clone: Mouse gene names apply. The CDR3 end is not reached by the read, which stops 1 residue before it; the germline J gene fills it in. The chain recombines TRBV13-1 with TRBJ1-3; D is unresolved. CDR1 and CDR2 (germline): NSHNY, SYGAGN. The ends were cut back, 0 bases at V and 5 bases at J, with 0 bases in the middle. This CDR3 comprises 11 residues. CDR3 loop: CASSDGNTLYF. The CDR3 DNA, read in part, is TGTGCCAGCAGTGATGGAAATACGCTCTAT.

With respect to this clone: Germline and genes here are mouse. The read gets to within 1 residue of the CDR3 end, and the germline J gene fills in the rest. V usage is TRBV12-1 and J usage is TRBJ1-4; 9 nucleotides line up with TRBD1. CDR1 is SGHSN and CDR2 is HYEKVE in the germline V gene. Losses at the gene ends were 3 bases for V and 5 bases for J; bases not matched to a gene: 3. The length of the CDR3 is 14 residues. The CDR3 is CASSAGQGNERLFF. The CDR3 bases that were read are TGTGCCAGCTCTGCCGGACAGGGGAACGAAAGATTATTT.

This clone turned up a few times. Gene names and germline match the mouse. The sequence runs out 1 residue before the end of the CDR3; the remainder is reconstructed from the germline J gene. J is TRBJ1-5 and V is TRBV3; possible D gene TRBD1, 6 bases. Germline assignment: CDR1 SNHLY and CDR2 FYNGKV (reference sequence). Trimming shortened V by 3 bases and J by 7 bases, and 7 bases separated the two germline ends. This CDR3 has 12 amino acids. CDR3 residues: CASSLGQQAPLF. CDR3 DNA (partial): TGTGCCAGCAGCTTGGGACAACAGGCTCCGCTT.

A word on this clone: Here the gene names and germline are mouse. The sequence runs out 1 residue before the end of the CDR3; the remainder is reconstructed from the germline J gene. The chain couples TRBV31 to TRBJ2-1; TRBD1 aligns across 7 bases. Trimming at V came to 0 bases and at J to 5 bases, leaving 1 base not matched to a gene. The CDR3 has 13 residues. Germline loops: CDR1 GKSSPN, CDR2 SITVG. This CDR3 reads CAWSLGTDAEQFF. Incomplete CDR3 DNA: TGTGCCTGGAGTCTAGGGACAGATGCTGAGCAGTTC.

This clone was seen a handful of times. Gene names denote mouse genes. Partial CDR3 DNA: TGTGCCAGCAGTCGGGATTATGAACAGTAC. It codes for CASSRDYEQY. The entire CDR3 reads CASSRDYEQYF. V is TRBV26 and J is TRBJ2-7; D not resolved. The CDR3 end is not reached by the read, which stops 1 residue before it; the germline J gene fills it in. The CDR3 consists of 11 residues. V lost 4 bases and J lost 4, with 5 bases in between. Looked up from germline, CDR1 is KGHPV and CDR2 is FQNQEV (reference sequence). The full variable domain, in which reference TRBV26 and TRBJ2-7 provide the parts outside the CDR3, is NSKVIQTPRYLVKGQGQKAKMRCIPEKGHPVVFWYQQNKNNEFKFLINFQNQEVLQQIDMTEKRFSAECPSNSPCSLEIQSSEAGDSALYLCASSRDYEQYFGPGTRLTVL.

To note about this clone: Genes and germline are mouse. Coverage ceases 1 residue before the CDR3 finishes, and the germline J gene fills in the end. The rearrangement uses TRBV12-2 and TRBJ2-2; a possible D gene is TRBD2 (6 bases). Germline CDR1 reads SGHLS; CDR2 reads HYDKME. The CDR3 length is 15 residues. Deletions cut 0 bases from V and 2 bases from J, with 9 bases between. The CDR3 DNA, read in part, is TGTGCCAGCTCTCTCGCTGGGGCGAACACCGGGCAGCTCTAC. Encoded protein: CASSLAGANTGQLY. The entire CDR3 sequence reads CASSLAGANTGQLYF.

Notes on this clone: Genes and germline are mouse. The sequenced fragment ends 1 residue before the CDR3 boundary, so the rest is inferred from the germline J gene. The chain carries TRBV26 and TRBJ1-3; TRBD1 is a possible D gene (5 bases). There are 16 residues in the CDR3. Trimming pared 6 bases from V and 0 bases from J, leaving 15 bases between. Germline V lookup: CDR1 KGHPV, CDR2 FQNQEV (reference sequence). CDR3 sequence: CASSPGTAYSGNTLYF. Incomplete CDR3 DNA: TGTGCCAGCAGCCCCGGGACTGCATATTCTGGAAATACGCTCTAT.

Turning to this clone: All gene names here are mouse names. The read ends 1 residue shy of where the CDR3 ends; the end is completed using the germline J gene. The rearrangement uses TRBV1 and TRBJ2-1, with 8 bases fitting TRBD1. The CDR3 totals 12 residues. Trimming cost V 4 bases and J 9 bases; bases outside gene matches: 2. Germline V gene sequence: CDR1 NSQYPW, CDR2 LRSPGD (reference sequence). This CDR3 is CTCSGTGNEQFF. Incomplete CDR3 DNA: TGCACCTGCAGTGGGACAGGGAATGAGCAGTTC.

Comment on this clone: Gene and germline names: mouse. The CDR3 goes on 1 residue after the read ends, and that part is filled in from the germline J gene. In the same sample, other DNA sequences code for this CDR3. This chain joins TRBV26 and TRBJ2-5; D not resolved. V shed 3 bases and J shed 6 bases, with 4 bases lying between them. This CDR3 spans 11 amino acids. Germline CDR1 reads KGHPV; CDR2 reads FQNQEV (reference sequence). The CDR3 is CASSLRDTQYF. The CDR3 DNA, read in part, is TGTGCCAGCAGTCTCCGGGACACCCAGTAC.

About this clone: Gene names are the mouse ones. The covered CDR3 bases are TGTGCAAGCAGCTTAGACTCCTATGAACAGTAC. This codes for CASSLDSYEQY. The entire CDR3 reads CASSLDSYEQYF. J is TRBJ2-7 and V is TRBV16; unclear D gene. The sequenced fragment ends 1 residue before the CDR3 boundary, so the rest is inferred from the germline J gene. CDR1 and CDR2 from the germline V gene are SGHSA and FRNQAP. With 0 bases removed from V and 0 bases from J, the gap between germline ends came to 0 bases. The CDR3 spans 12 residues.

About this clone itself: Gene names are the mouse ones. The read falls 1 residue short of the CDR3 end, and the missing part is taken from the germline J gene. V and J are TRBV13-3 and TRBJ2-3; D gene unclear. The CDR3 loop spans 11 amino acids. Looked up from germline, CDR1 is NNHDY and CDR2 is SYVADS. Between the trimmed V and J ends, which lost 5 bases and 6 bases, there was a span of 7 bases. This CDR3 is CASSATETLYF. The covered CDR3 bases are TGTGCCAGCAGCGCAACGGAAACGCTGTAT.

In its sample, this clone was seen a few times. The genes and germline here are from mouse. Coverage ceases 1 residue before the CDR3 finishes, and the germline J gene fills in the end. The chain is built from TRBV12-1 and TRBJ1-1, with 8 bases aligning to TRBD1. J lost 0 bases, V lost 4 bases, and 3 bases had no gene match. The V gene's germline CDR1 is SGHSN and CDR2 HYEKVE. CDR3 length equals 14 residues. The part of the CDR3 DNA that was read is TGTGCCAGCTCCCGACAGGGGTCAAACACAGAAGTCTTC. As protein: CASSRQGSNTEVF. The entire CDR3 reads CASSRQGSNTEVFF.

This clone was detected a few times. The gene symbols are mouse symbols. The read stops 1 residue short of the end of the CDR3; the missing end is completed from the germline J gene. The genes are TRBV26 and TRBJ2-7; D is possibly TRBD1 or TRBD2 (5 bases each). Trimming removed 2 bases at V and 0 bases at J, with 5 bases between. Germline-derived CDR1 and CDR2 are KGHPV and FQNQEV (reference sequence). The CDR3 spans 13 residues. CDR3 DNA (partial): TGTGCCAGCAGTCTGGGGGGCTCCTATGAACAGTAC. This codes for CASSLGGSYEQY. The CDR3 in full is CASSLGGSYEQYF.

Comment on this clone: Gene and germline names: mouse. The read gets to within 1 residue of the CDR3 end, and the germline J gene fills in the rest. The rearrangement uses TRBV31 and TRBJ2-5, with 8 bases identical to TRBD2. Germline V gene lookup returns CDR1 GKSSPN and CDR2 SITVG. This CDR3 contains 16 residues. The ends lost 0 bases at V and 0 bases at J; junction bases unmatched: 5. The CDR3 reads CAWSLWGGFNQDTQYF. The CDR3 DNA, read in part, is TGTGCCTGGAGTCTTTGGGGGGGGTTTAACCAAGACACCCAGTAC.

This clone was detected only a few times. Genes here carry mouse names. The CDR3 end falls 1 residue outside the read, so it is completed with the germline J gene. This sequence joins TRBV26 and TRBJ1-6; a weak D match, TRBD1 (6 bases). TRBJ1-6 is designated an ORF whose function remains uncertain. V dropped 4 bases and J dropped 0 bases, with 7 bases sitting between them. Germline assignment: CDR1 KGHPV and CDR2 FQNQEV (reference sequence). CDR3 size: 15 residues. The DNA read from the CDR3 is TGTGCCAGCAGTCGGACAGATTCCTATAATTCGCCCCTCTAC. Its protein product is CASSRTDSYNSPLY. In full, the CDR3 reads CASSRTDSYNSPLYF.

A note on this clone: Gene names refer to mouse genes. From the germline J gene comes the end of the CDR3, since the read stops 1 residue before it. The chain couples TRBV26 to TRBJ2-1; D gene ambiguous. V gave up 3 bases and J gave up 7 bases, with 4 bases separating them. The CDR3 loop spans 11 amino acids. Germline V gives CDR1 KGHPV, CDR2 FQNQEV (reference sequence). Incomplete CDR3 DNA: TGTGCCAGCAGTCTACAGGCTGAGCAGTTC. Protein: CASSLQAEQF. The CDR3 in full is CASSLQAEQFF.

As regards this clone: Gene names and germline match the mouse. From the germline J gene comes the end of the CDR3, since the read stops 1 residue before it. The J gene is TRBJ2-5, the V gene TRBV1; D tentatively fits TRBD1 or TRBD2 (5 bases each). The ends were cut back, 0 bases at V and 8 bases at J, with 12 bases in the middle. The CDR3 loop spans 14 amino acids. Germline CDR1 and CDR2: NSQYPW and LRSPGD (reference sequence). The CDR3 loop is CTCSADPGWGTQYF. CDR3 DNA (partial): TGCACCTGCAGTGCAGATCCAGGGTGGGGCACCCAGTAC.

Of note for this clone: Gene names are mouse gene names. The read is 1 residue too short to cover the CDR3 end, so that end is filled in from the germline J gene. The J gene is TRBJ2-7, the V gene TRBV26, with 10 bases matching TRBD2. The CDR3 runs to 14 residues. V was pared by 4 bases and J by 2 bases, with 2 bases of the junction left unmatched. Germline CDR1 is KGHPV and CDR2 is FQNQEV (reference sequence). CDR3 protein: CASSPGLGTYEQYF. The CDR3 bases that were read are TGTGCCAGCAGTCCGGGACTGGGGACCTATGAACAGTAC.

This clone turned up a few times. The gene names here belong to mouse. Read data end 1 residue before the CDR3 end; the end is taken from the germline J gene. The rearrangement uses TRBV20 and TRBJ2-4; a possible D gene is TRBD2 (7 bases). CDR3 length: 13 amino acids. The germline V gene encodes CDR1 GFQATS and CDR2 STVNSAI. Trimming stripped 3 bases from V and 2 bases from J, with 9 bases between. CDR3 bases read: TGTGGTGCTAGCTGGGGGCTTCAAAACACCTTGTAC. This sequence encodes CGASWGLQNTLY. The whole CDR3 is CGASWGLQNTLYF.

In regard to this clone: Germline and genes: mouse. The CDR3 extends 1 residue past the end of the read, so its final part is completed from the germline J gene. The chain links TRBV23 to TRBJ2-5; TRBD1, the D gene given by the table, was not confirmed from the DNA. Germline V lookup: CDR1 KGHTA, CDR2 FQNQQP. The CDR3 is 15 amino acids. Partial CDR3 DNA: TGCTCCAGCAGTCAATCAAGAGGGAGGGGAGACACCCAGTAC. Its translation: CSSSQSRGRGDTQY. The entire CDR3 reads CSSSQSRGRGDTQYF.

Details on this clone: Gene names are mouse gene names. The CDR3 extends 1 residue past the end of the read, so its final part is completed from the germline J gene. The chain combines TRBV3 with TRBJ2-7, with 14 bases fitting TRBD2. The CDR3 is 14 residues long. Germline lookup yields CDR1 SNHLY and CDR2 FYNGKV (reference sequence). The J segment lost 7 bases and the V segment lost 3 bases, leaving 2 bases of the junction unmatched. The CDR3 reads CASSLGLGGREQYF. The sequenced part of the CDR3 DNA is TGTGCCAGCAGCTTGGGACTGGGGGGGCGAGAACAGTAC.

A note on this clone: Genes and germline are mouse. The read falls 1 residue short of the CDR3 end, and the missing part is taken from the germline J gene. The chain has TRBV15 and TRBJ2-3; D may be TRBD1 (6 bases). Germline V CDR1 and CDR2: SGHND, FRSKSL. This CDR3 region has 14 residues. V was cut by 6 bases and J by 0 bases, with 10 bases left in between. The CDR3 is CASSRDISAETLYF. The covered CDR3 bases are TGTGCCAGCAGCCGGGACATTAGTGCAGAAACGCTGTAT.

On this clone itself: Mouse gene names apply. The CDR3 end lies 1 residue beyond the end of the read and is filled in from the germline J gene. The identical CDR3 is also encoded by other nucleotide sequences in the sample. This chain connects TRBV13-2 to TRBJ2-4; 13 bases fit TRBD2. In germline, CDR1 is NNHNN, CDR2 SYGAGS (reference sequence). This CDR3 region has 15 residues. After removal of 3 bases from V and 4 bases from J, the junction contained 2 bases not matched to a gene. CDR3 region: CASGGDWGGENTLYF. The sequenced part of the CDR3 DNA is TGTGCCAGCGGTGGGGACTGGGGGGGGGAAAACACCTTGTAC.

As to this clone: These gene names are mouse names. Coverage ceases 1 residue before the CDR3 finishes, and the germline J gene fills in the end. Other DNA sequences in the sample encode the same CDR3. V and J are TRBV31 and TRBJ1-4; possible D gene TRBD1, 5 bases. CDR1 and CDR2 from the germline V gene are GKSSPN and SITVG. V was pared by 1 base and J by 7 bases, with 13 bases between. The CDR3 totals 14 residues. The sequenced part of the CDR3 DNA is TGTGCCTGGAGTCATGGAAGAGGGACCGAAAGATTATTT. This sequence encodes CAWSHGRGTERLF. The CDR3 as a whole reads CAWSHGRGTERLFF.

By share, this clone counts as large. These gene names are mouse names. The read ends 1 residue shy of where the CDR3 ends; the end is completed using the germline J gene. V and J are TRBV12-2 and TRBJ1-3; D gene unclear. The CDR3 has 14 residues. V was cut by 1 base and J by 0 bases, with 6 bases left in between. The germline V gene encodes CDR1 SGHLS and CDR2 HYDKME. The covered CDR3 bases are TGTGCCAGCTCTCTACGGAATTCTGGAAATACGCTCTAT. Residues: CASSLRNSGNTLY. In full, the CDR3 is CASSLRNSGNTLYF.

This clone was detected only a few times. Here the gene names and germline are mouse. CDR3 DNA (partial): TGTGCCAGCAGTCCCGGGGTCTCCGACTACACC. Protein sequence: CASSPGVSDYT. The entire CDR3 protein is CASSPGVSDYTF. The rearrangement uses TRBV26 and TRBJ1-2, with D unclear. The missing CDR3 end, 1 residue past where the read stops, is filled in from the germline J gene. The V end lost 4 bases, the J end lost 4 bases, and 7 bases lay between the germline ends. The length of the CDR3 is 12 residues. CDR1 and CDR2 (germline): KGHPV, FQNQEV (reference sequence). Together with reference TRBV26 and TRBJ1-2, the CDR3 gives the full variable domain: NSKVIQTPRYLVKGQGQKAKMRCIPEKGHPVVFWYQQNKNNEFKFLINFQNQEVLQQIDMTEKRFSAECPSNSPCSLEIQSSEAGDSALYLCASSPGVSDYTFGSGTRLLVI.

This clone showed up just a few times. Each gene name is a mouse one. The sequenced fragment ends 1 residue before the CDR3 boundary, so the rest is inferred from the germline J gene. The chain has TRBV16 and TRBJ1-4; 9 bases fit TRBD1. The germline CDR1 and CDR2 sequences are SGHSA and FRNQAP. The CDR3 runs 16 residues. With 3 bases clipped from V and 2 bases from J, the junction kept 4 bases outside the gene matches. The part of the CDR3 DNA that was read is TGTGCAAGCAGCTTGGGGACAGGGAGATCCAACGAAAGATTATTT. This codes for CASSLGTGRSNERLF. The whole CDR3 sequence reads CASSLGTGRSNERLFF.